Listed below are T cell receptor beta chains from one sample, sequenced in a study of blood T cell repertoires in COVID-19. Measured with immunoSEQ multiplex PCR; TCRdb has only the in-frame clones, and not every one. The table records roughly 170,000 clones, approximately 90% of them present only once. Sequencing was carried out using peripheral blood. These receptors were collected from a man in his 60s with acute or convalescent COVID-19. CDR3s include the opening cysteine and the closing phenylalanine or tryptophan. The order of the fields is V gene, D gene, J gene, CDR3 protein. The D gene is left open where the match is weak.

TRBV18	TRBD1	TRBJ1-2	CASSPRQGRYGYTF
TRBV7-3	TRBD1	TRBJ2-3	CASSPGQVPDTQYF
TRBV6-5	-	TRBJ1-2	CASSLTVGGVYGYTF
TRBV9	-	TRBJ2-1	CASSDGAGYNEQFF
TRBV11-3	-	TRBJ1-3	CASSRGTSGNTIYF
TRBV6-1	-	TRBJ2-6	CASSVLDFSGANVLTF
TRBV7-2	TRBD1	TRBJ2-2	CASSLGVQGASGELFF
TRBV12-5	-	TRBJ2-6	CASGLLGQGGGTTGANVLTF
TRBV6-4	-	TRBJ1-3	CASSDVGQARSGNTIYF
TRBV5-6	-	TRBJ2-7	CASSLVGVSGEQYF
TRBV6-2/TRBV6-3	-	TRBJ1-2	CASSYARGGNGYTF
TRBV3-1/TRBV3-2	TRBD2	TRBJ2-1	CASSGLAGSSEQFF
TRBV19	-	TRBJ2-7	CASSVHWGDYEQYF
TRBV19	-	TRBJ1-5	CASTPGISNQPQHF
TRBV14	-	TRBJ2-2	CASSQDITYTGELFF
TRBV30	TRBD2	TRBJ2-3	CAWSGGDTDTQYF
TRBV7-9	-	TRBJ1-4	CASSSTDRNEKLFF
TRBV6-5	-	TRBJ2-3	CASSHTDTQYF
TRBV7-2	TRBD2	TRBJ2-3	CASSLTSAYTQYF
TRBV27	-	TRBJ1-1	CASSLLGVNTEAFF
TRBV15	TRBD1	TRBJ1-3	CATNRAPDRGAGNTIYF